The T cell receptor beta chain described here comes from a study of sequential checkpoint blockade in melanoma. Across the study: Randomization was 1:1 between first-line nivolumab→ipilimumab and ipilimumab→nivolumab. After both sequences, patients received maintenance nivolumab.

The treatment: randomized to nivolumab then ipilimumab (arm A) or the reverse (arm B). The data were produced by immunoSEQ multiplex PCR, yet TCRdb's version contains in-frame clones alone and is incomplete. Here the sample spans a few thousand clones, 35% to 40% being singletons. The receptor comes from a human donor with melanoma. Here the sequenced sample was tumor tissue (inferred from file names), taken from a patient given nivolumab and ipilimumab in sequence.

CDR3 residues: CASSLSIQETQYF. The CDR3 coding sequence is TGTGCCAGCTCACTTTCCATCCAAGAGACCCAGTACTTC. The V and J genes are TRBV18 and TRBJ2-5; D not resolved. Deletions cut 4 bases from V and 1 base from J, with 7 bases between. Germline CDR1 reads KGHSH; CDR2 reads LQKENI. The CDR3 length is 13 residues.